This TCR beta chain derives from a study of cytotoxic CD8 clonotypes in ibrutinib-treated CLL. Study as a whole: Mean productive templates were approximately 230,000; mean productive rearrangements were 94,082.

The CDR3 has 12 residues. Trimming removed 6 bases from V and 1 base from J, with 6 bases in between. CDR1 is WSHSY and CDR2 is SAAADI in the germline V gene. The intended depth for sequencing was 1 in 200,000 to 1 in 1 million T cells. TCRdb keeps only in-frame clones here, not all; method: immunoSEQ multiplex PCR. The table has some 200,000 clones, 55% to 85% seen once. This sample comprised PBMCs, obtained after 24 months of ibrutinib treatment. The clonotype comes from a human donor with chronic lymphocytic leukemia. This rearrangement joins TRBV10-2 to TRBJ1-1; no firm D call. CDR3 amino acids: CASRTRNTEAFF. Written as DNA, the CDR3 is TGCGCCAGCAGAACAAGGAACACTGAAGCTTTCTTT.